The clone carrying this T cell receptor (beta chain) has ten or more counts. Its target is unknown. The CDR3 is made up of 13 amino acids. V trimming: 1 base; J trimming: 5 bases; junction bases outside the gene matches: 1. Germline V gene lookup returns CDR1 SNHLY and CDR2 FYNNEI. From the 5' RACE reads, TCRdb called clonotypes with MiXCR, one entry per CDR3 protein. The sample shows 550,000 to 700,000 distinct CDR3 sequences, over 20% of them seen only once. This record comes from a study of identical twins. Study-level points and caveats: The models systematically underestimated how much out-of-frame TCR alpha was shared in monozygotic twins.

These data also featured in a second study, about T cells expressing NK-cell markers.

The genes are TRBV2 and TRBJ1-1; TRBD1 agrees at 7 bases. The sequenced sample consisted of PBMCs. The source of this sequence is a woman in her late teens or twenties in good health. The CDR3 is CASSEDRGTEAFF. In DNA form, the CDR3 reads TGTGCCAGCAGTGAAGACAGGGGAACTGAAGCTTTCTTT.